Reported below is one T cell receptor (beta chain). Its antigen is unidentified. The germline V and J ends were trimmed by 0 bases and 6 bases, with 9 bases remaining between them. This CDR3 has 13 residues. Germline CDR1 SGHRS, CDR2 YFSETQ. TCRdb ran MiXCR on the 5' RACE reads and lists one entry per CDR3 protein. The table has about 38,000 distinct CDR3 sequences, around 7% seen once. Time point indicated: sample taken at primary tumor resection. The donors comprised some 78 untreated early-stage non-small cell lung cancer patients. The authors sequenced whole RNA from tumor, nontumor lung or frozen PBMC without sorting. The data derive from a study of spatial heterogeneity in lung cancer. Background on the study: Alpha-chain sequences were consistently detected in smaller numbers than beta-chain sequences.

Points from the study as a whole: Resection saw ubiquitous expanded tumor TCRs appear in blood more than follow-up did.

The clonotype originates from a male donor with early-stage non-small cell lung cancer. This material consisted of PBMCs, taken at surgery. The chain uses TRBV5-1 and TRBJ1-1; a possible D gene is TRBD1 (5 bases). The CDR3 DNA reads TGCGCCAGCAGCTTGGGGGGGATACCTGAAGCTTTCTTT. As protein: CASSLGGIPEAFF.